These T cell receptor beta chains were read from a single sample in a study of T cell repertoires in cytomegalovirus infection. These receptors' antigens are unknown. TCRdb processed the reads anew with MiXCR; each CDR3 protein has one entry. Here the sample spans around 750,000 distinct CDR3 sequences, roughly 33% being singletons. Here the sequenced sample was cultured CD8+ T cells from PBMCs, taken from culture after CMV antigen stimulation. These receptors came from a human donor in good health (CMV status not recorded). Some clones in this sample may be carry-over from other donors' samples. The conserved cysteine and the conserved F or W are not part of the CDR3 here. Each record gives: V gene, CDR3 protein.

TRBV7-6 ASSRPSGGGTDTQY
TRBV5-4 ASSLGHRGQETQY
TRBV12-5 ASFFHPREGATGELF
TRBV4-2 ASSQDPQGSYNSPLH
TRBV14 ASSQGATAYSYEQY
TRBV5-4 ASSLADTGYGYT
TRBV7-2 ASSLRPVGTGGYEQY
TRBV5-6 ASSLSGESRPQH
TRBV28 ASSQNTGLAGTQY
TRBV5-4 ASSLGDRSQETQY
TRBV15 ATSRDGGVPYEQY
TRBV7-9 ASSPQAANTEAF
TRBV12-3/TRBV12-4 ASSPHSGGAFGEQF
TRBV25-1 ASGPGTSGYT
TRBV29-1 SVRGGPYGYT
TRBV14 ASSQDRKGFYGYT
TRBV6-5 ASSLIGTGQDTQY
TRBV6-2/TRBV6-3 ASSPLGGGLYNEQF
TRBV4-1 ASSQDWDHQY
TRBV2 ASSVEIRGNQPQH
TRBV15 ATRAGDTDTQY
TRBV11-2 ASSLDKRQGEETQY
TRBV9 ASSETGKRYTGELF
TRBV29-1 SVEDSGPAPEAF
TRBV20-1 SGNSGADTQY
TRBV4-2 ASSQDRAAGSQY
TRBV7-9 ASSPQVQTYEQY
TRBV2 ASSDEGVYYEQY
TRBV7-8 ASSLNAVSSYEQY
TRBV13 ASSSAGAAIEKLF
TRBV13 ASSPRDRGFELF
TRBV7-9 ASSEGQGTTDGYT
TRBV4-1 ASSQDFGDNSPLH
TRBV7-3 ASSSGRNSYNEQF
TRBV13 ASSNGGPSYEQY
TRBV6-5 ASSYPQRGPNTGELF
TRBV7-6 ASSSDQGLNQPQY
TRBV18 ASSPPAGGIEQF
TRBV7-8 ASSFLGQDATNEKLF